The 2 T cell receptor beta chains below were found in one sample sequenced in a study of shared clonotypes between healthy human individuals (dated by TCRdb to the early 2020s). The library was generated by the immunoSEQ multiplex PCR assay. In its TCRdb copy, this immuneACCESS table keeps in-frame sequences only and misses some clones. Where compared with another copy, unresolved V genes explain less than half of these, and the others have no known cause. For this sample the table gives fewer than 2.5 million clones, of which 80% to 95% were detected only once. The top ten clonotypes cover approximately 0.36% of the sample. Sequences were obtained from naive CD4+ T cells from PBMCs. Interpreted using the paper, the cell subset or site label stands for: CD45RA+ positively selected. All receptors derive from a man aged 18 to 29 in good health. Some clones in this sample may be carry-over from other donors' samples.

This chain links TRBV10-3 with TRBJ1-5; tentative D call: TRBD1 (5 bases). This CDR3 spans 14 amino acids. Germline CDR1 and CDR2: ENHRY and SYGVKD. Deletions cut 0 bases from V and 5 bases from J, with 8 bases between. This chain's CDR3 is CAISESSGDQPQHF. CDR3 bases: TGTGCCATCAGTGAGTCATCGGGGGATCAGCCCCAGCATTTT.

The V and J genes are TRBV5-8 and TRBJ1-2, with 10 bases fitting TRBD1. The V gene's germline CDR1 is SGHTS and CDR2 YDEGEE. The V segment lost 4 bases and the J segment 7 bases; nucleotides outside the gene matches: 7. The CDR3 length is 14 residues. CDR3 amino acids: CASSLRDRGVGYTF. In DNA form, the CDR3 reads TGTGCCAGCAGCCTGAGGGACAGGGGAGTTGGCTACACCTTC.